Sequencing of this T cell receptor beta chain was carried out in a study of T cell responses to AZD1222 COVID-19 vaccine. Study-wide results and caveats: Seropositive status at baseline applied to only a handful of AZD1222 recipients. Compared with day 0, the breadth and depth of the Spike-specific TCR repertoire rose significantly after two doses of AZD1222.

Produced via immunoSEQ multiplex PCR; TCRdb's table is partial and in-frame only. The sample yields roughly 120,000 clones, approximately 91% seen once. Germline CDR1 and CDR2: SGHAT and FQNNGV. V gave up 1 base and J gave up 4 bases, with 10 bases separating them. This CDR3 is 14 amino acids long. Points on this clone: Its antigen is not identified.

This TCR derives from an adult in good health. The sample here was peripheral blood, taken on day 0 of AZD1222 vaccination. The gene calls are TRBV11-2 and TRBJ1-2, with a weak D call TRBD1 (5 bases). CDR3: CASSLGRVGYGYTF. The CDR3, as DNA: TGTGCCAGCAGCTTAGGCAGGGTTGGCTATGGCTACACCTTC.